This passage covers 29 T cell receptor beta chains from one sample sequenced in a study of cytomegalovirus exposure and HLA in healthy donors. A multiplex PCR was run with 60 Vbeta primers and 13 Jbeta primers. Clones were read by immunoSEQ multiplex PCR, and TCRdb kept only the in-frame ones, dropping some. The sample shows around 200,000 clones, around 80% of them seen only once. The sequenced sample consisted of PBMCs. Receptors originate from a woman in her 30s in good health and CMV-seropositive.

The J gene is TRBJ2-7, the V gene TRBV5-6; 7 bases line up with TRBD2. The V and J ends lost 4 bases and 2 bases, in that order; junction bases with no gene match: 12. The V gene's germline CDR1 is SGHDT and CDR2 YYEEEE. The CDR3 extends over 16 amino acids. The chain's CDR3 is CASSTYRLAKTYEQYF. CDR3 coding DNA: TGTGCCAGCAGCACCTACCGACTAGCTAAGACCTACGAGCAGTACTTC.

This clone was seen a single time. CDR3 sequence (DNA): TGTGCCAGCAGCCGACTAGCGGGGGAATACAATGAGCAGTTCTTC. The encoded protein is CASSRLAGEYNEQFF. V gene TRBV11-2 combines with J gene TRBJ2-1; 12 bases line up with TRBD2. Germline CDR1 reads SGHAT; CDR2 reads FQNNGV. This CDR3 comprises 15 residues. The V gene end was trimmed by 5 bases and the J gene end by 4 bases; junction bases not matched to a gene: 3.

This clone was seen a few times. CDR3 sequence (DNA): TGTGCCAGTAACTCGCTTTTTAGGGGGAGAGGCGAGCAGTACTTC. Its protein is CASNSLFRGRGEQYF. The rearrangement joins TRBV19 to TRBJ2-7; maybe TRBD1 (6 bases). The CDR3 consists of 15 residues. In germline, CDR1 is LNHDA, CDR2 SQIVND (reference sequence). The V end lost 7 bases, the J end lost 6 bases, and 22 bases lay between the germline ends.

The rearrangement uses TRBV5-6 and TRBJ2-7, with 8 bases lining up with TRBD1. The ends lost 4 bases at V and 7 bases at J; junction bases unmatched: 10. Looked up from germline, CDR1 is SGHDT and CDR2 is YYEEEE. The CDR3 has 14 amino acids. CDR3 in DNA: TGTGCCAGCAGCCCAGACAGGGGATGGGGGGAGCAGTACTTC. Translated: CASSPDRGWGEQYF.

The rearrangement uses TRBV10-2 and TRBJ2-3, with no clear D. Germline values: CDR1 WSHSY, CDR2 SAAADI. The V and J ends lost 6 bases and 4 bases respectively, with 11 bases between them. The CDR3 is 13 amino acids. The CDR3 nucleotides are TGCGCCAGCAGAACTTCATTAGCAGATACGCAGTATTTT. The encoded protein is CASRTSLADTQYF.

The chain is built from TRBV5-4 and TRBJ2-7, with D perhaps TRBD2 (5 bases). Germline V gene data show CDR1 as SGHNT and CDR2 as YYREEE (reference sequence). V dropped 3 bases and J dropped 0 bases, with 10 bases sitting between them. The CDR3 covers 14 residues. The CDR3 sequence: CASSSRDLSYEQYF. CDR3 sequence (DNA): TGTGCCAGCAGCTCCCGGGATCTCTCCTACGAGCAGTACTTC. Full variable domain (outside the CDR3, taken from reference TRBV5-4 and TRBJ2-7): ETGVTQSPTHLIKTRGQQVTLRCSSQSGHNTVSWYQQALGQGPQFIFQYYREEENGRGNFPPRFSGLQFPNYSSELNVNALELDDSALYLCASSSRDLSYEQYFGPGTRLTVT.

The chain uses TRBV11-3 and TRBJ1-1, with 8 bases matching TRBD1. The V gene end was trimmed by 5 bases and the J gene end by 4 bases; junction bases not matched to a gene: 9. Germline CDR1 reads SGHNT; CDR2 reads YENEEA. This CDR3 is built from 15 residues. The DNA of the CDR3 is TGTGCCAGCAGCCCCTGGACAGGGAGGGCCACTGAAGCTTTCTTT. Amino acid sequence: CASSPWTGRATEAFF.

The chain is built from TRBV4-3 and TRBJ2-1, with TRBD1 matching over 9 bases. CDR3 length: 15 amino acids. With 0 bases clipped from V and 6 bases from J, the junction kept 3 bases outside the gene matches. Germline V gives CDR1 LGHNA, CDR2 YSLEER. The CDR3 sequence: CASSQDGTGINEQFF. The CDR3 DNA is TGCGCCAGCAGCCAAGACGGGACAGGGATCAATGAGCAGTTCTTC.

The chain links TRBV30 to TRBJ1-2; 9 nucleotides align to TRBD1. This CDR3 spans 13 amino acids. The V and J ends lost 2 bases and 8 bases, in that order; junction bases with no gene match: 6. The germline gives CDR1 GTSNPN, CDR2 SVGIG (reference sequence). CDR3 in amino acids: CAWSPGTGQGYTF. In nucleotides, the CDR3 is TGTGCCTGGAGTCCCGGGACAGGGCAAGGCTACACCTTC.

This sequence joins TRBV4-1 and TRBJ2-5; unclear D gene. CDR3 length equals 14 residues. Germline CDR1 MGHRA, CDR2 YSYEKL. V lost 2 bases to trimming and J lost 5 bases, with 12 bases between them. CDR3 bases: TGCGCCAGCAGCCAAATTTTTCTCGTGGAGACCCAGTACTTC. Amino acid sequence: CASSQIFLVETQYF.

This clone was seen a handful of times. The V call is TRBV19, the J call TRBJ1-2, with 9 bases lining up with TRBD1. V gave up 4 bases and J gave up 7 bases; unmatched junction bases: 4. Germline V gives CDR1 LNHDA, CDR2 SQIVND (reference sequence). The CDR3 has 13 amino acids. CDR3 protein: CASSKDRGGGYTF. The CDR3 nucleotides are TGTGCCAGTAGTAAGGACAGGGGAGGTGGCTACACCTTC.

This chain joins TRBV7-6 and TRBJ2-7; TRBD2 matches 7 bases. The junction had 11 bases not matched to a gene; V was cut back by 8 bases and J by 7 bases. Germline-derived CDR1 and CDR2 are SGHVS and FNYEAQ. The CDR3 length is 13 residues. The CDR3 region is CASGKREGREQYF. Here the CDR3 DNA reads TGTGCCAGCGGTAAGCGGGAAGGTCGGGAGCAGTACTTC.

The gene calls are TRBV19 and TRBJ2-7; 8 bases map to TRBD2. The germline gives CDR1 LNHDA, CDR2 SQIVND (reference sequence). The CDR3 is 16 residues long. V lost 0 bases to trimming and J lost 6 bases; unmatched junction nucleotides: 10. CDR3 bases: TGTGCCAGTAGTATAGACAGCGGGGGACGATTGACCGAGCAGTACTTC. Translation gives CASSIDSGGRLTEQYF.

V is TRBV19 and J is TRBJ1-2; D uncertain. The germline V gene has CDR1 LNHDA and CDR2 SQIVND (reference sequence). The V end was cut by 5 bases, the J end by 4 bases, with 11 bases between. The CDR3 is 13 residues long. CDR3 sequence: CASSRESVYGYTF. CDR3 nucleotide sequence: TGTGCCAGTAGTCGGGAGTCGGTCTATGGCTACACCTTC.

The genes are TRBV5-4 and TRBJ2-3, with 9 bases aligning to TRBD2. This CDR3 region has 15 residues. CDR1 is SGHNT, CDR2 YYREEE, per germline (reference sequence). V dropped 4 bases and J dropped 2; count of bases not matched to a gene: 5. CDR3 amino acids: CASSPSGGTTDTQYF. CDR3 nucleotides: TGTGCCAGCAGCCCGAGCGGGGGGACCACAGATACGCAGTATTTT.

CDR3 residues: CASSPSGVVNTEAFF. For the CDR3, the DNA is TGCGCCAGCAGCCCATCGGGGGTGGTGAACACTGAAGCTTTCTTT. This chain uses TRBV4-3 with TRBJ1-1; a possible D gene is TRBD1 (5 bases). V gave up 4 bases and J gave up 0 bases, with 12 bases separating them. The CDR3 extends over 15 amino acids. The germline gives CDR1 LGHNA, CDR2 YSLEER.

V usage is TRBV27 and J usage is TRBJ2-5; 11 bases line up with TRBD1. This CDR3 has 16 residues. J was trimmed by 5 bases and V by 5 bases; bases with no gene match: 10. CDR1 is MNHEY and CDR2 is SMNVEV in the germline V gene (reference sequence). CDR3 residues: CASSNTGQGGSETQYF. DNA of the CDR3: TGTGCCAGCAGTAATACGGGACAGGGGGGTTCGGAGACCCAGTACTTC.

The V and J genes are TRBV9 and TRBJ1-3, with D hard to call. V lost 0 bases and J 2 bases, leaving 15 bases between the germline ends. The CDR3 length is 17 residues. In germline, CDR1 is SGDLS, CDR2 YYNGEE. CDR3: CASSVEGGSGPGNTIYF. DNA for the CDR3: TGTGCCAGCAGCGTAGAGGGAGGATCTGGACCTGGAAACACCATATATTTT.

The chain recombines TRBV27 with TRBJ1-5, with D possibly being TRBD1 (5 bases). Germline assignment: CDR1 MNHEY and CDR2 SMNVEV (reference sequence). The CDR3 length is 15 residues. V dropped 2 bases and J dropped 6 bases, with 14 bases sitting between them. The CDR3 protein is CASSLGQGNSQPQHF. The CDR3 bases are TGTGCCAGCAGTTTAGGGCAGGGAAATTCTCAGCCCCAGCATTTT.

The CDR3 loop is CASSPVWGRILGETQYF. The CDR3 coding sequence is TGTGCCAGCAGTCCCGTCTGGGGGCGCATATTGGGAGAGACCCAGTACTTC. The gene calls are TRBV11-3 and TRBJ2-5, with a possible D match to TRBD1 (6 bases). The V and J ends lost 6 bases and 4 bases respectively, with 24 bases between them. This CDR3 has 17 amino acids. The V gene's germline CDR1 is SGHNT and CDR2 YENEEA.

This chain joins TRBV5-4 and TRBJ2-6; D ambiguous. Looked up from germline, CDR1 is SGHNT and CDR2 is YYREEE (reference sequence). The CDR3 sequence is 15 residues long. V lost 0 bases and J 2 bases, leaving 6 bases between the germline ends. As DNA, the CDR3 is TGTGCCAGCAGCTTGGAAAATACTGGGGCCAACGTCCTGACTTTC. This translates into CASSLENTGANVLTF.

This clone was seen only once. V is TRBV4-3 and J is TRBJ1-2, with D possibly TRBD1 on 5 matching bases. The germline CDR1 and CDR2 sequences are LGHNA and YSLEER. This CDR3 is built from 15 residues. Between the trimmed V and J ends, which lost 0 bases and 4 bases, there was a span of 12 bases. CDR3 sequence (DNA): TGCGCCAGCAGCCAAGATTTTCAGGGTGCCTATGGCTACACCTTC. Translating it yields CASSQDFQGAYGYTF.

V is TRBV6-1 and J is TRBJ1-1; D is possibly TRBD1 (5 bases). With 7 bases removed from V and 1 base from J, the gap between germline ends came to 16 bases. Germline CDR1 reads MNHNS; CDR2 reads SASEGT. The CDR3 is 15 amino acids. CDR3 sequence: CASTETVFRNTEAFF. CDR3 coding DNA: TGTGCCAGCACCGAGACAGTCTTTCGGAACACTGAAGCTTTCTTT.

The rearrangement joins TRBV11-2 to TRBJ2-1, with D hard to call. V lost 1 base and J lost 7, with 17 bases in between. Per the germline V gene, CDR1 is SGHAT and CDR2 is FQNNGV. The CDR3 loop spans 16 amino acids. CDR3 DNA: TGTGCCAGCAGCTTAGTAGGCGAACAGACCCTAAATGAGCAGTTCTTC. Protein: CASSLVGEQTLNEQFF.

The gene calls are TRBV30 and TRBJ2-7, with 7 bases lining up with TRBD2. V lost 1 base, J lost 4 bases, and 4 bases stayed unmatched. Germline V gene lookup returns CDR1 GTSNPN and CDR2 SVGIG (reference sequence). This CDR3 contains 13 residues. CDR3 region: CAWSGGEGYEQYF. The CDR3, as DNA: TGTGCCTGGAGTGGAGGGGAGGGTTACGAGCAGTACTTC.

This clone was recorded only once. The J gene is TRBJ1-2, the V gene TRBV11-3, with 10 bases aligning to TRBD1. The J segment lost 6 bases and the V segment lost 5 bases, leaving 15 bases of the junction unmatched. The CDR3 is 17 amino acids. The germline gives CDR1 SGHNT, CDR2 YENEEA. CDR3 DNA sequence: TGTGCCAGCAGCCCCAGAAGGGACAGGGGTGTAAATGATGGCTACACCTTC. The encoded protein is CASSPRRDRGVNDGYTF. Full variable domain (rest looked up from reference TRBV11-3 and TRBJ1-2): EAGVVQSPRYKIIEKKQPVAFWCNPISGHNTLYWYLQNLGQGPELLIRYENEEAVDDSQLPKDRFSAERLKGVDSTLKIQPAELGDSAVYLCASSPRRDRGVNDGYTFGSGTRLTVV.

CDR3 nucleotides: TGCGCCAGCAGCAGAGCGGGGGGCATAGGGGAGACCCAGTACTTC. Translation gives CASSRAGGIGETQYF. The rearrangement uses TRBV5-1 and TRBJ2-5, with 9 bases that match TRBD2. In germline, CDR1 is SGHRS, CDR2 YFSETQ. CDR3 length equals 15 residues. Trimming at V came to 4 bases and at J to 5 bases, leaving 9 bases not matched to a gene.

V usage is TRBV9 and J usage is TRBJ2-7; 12 nucleotides line up with TRBD2. The V and J ends lost 4 bases and 0 bases, in that order; junction bases with no gene match: 5. The CDR3 consists of 16 residues. Germline-derived CDR1 and CDR2 are SGDLS and YYNGEE. CDR3 region: CASSPRLAGASYEQYF. CDR3 sequence (DNA): TGTGCCAGCAGCCCTCGACTAGCGGGAGCCTCCTACGAGCAGTACTTC. Variable domain in full (rest from reference TRBV9 and TRBJ2-7): DSGVTQTPKHLITATGQRVTLRCSPRSGDLSVYWYQQSLDQGLQFLIQYYNGEERAKGNILERFSAQQFPDLHSELNLSSLELGDSALYFCASSPRLAGASYEQYFGPGTRLTVT.

This chain links TRBV5-1 with TRBJ2-7, with D tentatively TRBD1 (6 bases). The CDR3 sequence is 14 residues long. V was trimmed by 4 bases and J by 3 bases, leaving 14 bases between them. Germline lookup yields CDR1 SGHRS and CDR2 YFSETQ. The CDR3 spells CASSVGQFLYEQYF. DNA of the CDR3: TGCGCCAGCAGCGTAGGACAGTTTCTCTACGAGCAGTACTTC.